This T cell receptor (beta chain) comes out of a study of cytomegalovirus exposure and HLA in healthy donors. The PCR made use of 60 Vbeta and 13 Jbeta primers. Libraries were prepared by immunoSEQ multiplex PCR; TCRdb keeps only in-frame clonotypes and omits some of them. This table holds roughly 150,000 clones, around 63% found once. Trimming left V 5 bases short and J 4 bases short, with 9 bases between. The CDR3 contains 13 residues. Germline CDR1 SGHTA, CDR2 FQGTGA. This clone has just a few counts. Specimen: PBMCs. The source is a human donor in good health. The chain has TRBV7-3 and TRBJ2-1; D not resolved. The DNA for the CDR3 is TGTGCCAGCAGCCCCAGTGTTTACAATGAGCAGTTCTTC. The encoded protein is CASSPSVYNEQFF.